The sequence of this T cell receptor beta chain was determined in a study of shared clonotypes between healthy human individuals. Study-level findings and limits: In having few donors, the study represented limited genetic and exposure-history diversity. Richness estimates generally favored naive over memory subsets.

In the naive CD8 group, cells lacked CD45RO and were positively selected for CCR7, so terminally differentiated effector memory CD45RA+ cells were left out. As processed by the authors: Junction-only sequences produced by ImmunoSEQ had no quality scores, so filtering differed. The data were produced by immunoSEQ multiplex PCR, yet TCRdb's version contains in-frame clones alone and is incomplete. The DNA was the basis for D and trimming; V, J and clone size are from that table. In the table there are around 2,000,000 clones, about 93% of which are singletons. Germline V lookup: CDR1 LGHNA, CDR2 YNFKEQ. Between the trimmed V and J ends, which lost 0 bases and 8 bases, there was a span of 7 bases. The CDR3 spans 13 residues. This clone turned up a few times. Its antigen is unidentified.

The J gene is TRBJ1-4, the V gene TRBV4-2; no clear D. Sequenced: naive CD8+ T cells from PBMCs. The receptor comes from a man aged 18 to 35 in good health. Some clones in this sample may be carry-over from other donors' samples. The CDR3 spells CASSQETFEKLFF. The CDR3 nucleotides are TGTGCCAGCAGCCAAGAAACCTTCGAAAAACTGTTTTTT.